Shown below are 18 T cell receptor beta chains from a single sample sequenced in a study of T-cell memory formation after mild COVID-19. Each CDR3 protein gets one entry after TCRdb re-called the 5' RACE reads with MiXCR. Here the sample spans 75,000 to 95,000 distinct CDR3 sequences, less than 15% being singletons. The sequenced material came from PBMCs or a T cell subset sorted from them (not recorded which). The receptors originated from an adult woman who had mild COVID-19 (a few samples of this study predate the infection). Cell type and time point are not known.

The chain couples TRBV12-3 or TRBV12-4 to TRBJ2-7; weak D call: TRBD2 (5 bases). Trimming took 3 bases from V and 1 from J, leaving 10 bases between them. The CDR3 loop spans 14 amino acids. DNA for the CDR3: TGTGCCAGCAGTTTCGGAGGTCAGTCCTACGAGCAGTACTTC. Translated, it gives CASSFGGQSYEQYF.

This clonotype was detected a few times. The chain employs TRBV11-2 and TRBJ2-3, with 12 positions matching TRBD2. The CDR3 runs 16 residues. Germline lookup yields CDR1 SGHAT and CDR2 FQNNGV. Trimming took 4 bases from V and 6 from J; bases not matched to a gene: 8. This CDR3 is CASSSRWTSGEDTQYF. DNA of the CDR3: TGTGCCAGCAGCTCGCGTTGGACTAGCGGGGAGGATACGCAGTATTTT.

This clonotype was recorded a few times. J is TRBJ1-1 and V is TRBV7-3; 7 positions match TRBD1. CDR1 is SGHTA, CDR2 FQGTGA, per germline. Trimming at V came to 5 bases and at J to 1 base, leaving 4 bases not matched to a gene. CDR3 size: 14 residues. CDR3 nucleotides: TGTGCCAGCAGCCCCCAGGGGGGGAACACTGAAGCTTTCTTT. It is translated as CASSPQGGNTEAFF.

The chain is built from TRBV7-2 and TRBJ1-1; D is unclear. Germline lookup yields CDR1 SGHTA and CDR2 FQGNSA. V was clipped by 4 bases and J by 1 base, with 7 bases between them. CDR3 length: 13 residues. CDR3 nucleotide sequence: TGTGCCAGCAGCTCCCCGGGGAACACTGAAGCTTTCTTT. Translated, it gives CASSSPGNTEAFF.

A few counts support this clonotype. The V gene is TRBV12-3 or TRBV12-4, the J gene TRBJ2-3; 14 positions match TRBD2. The V segment lost 0 bases and the J segment 5 bases; nucleotides outside the gene matches: 1. CDR3 length: 16 amino acids. CDR3: CASSLAGLAGEDTQYF. CDR3 bases: TGTGCCAGCAGTTTAGCGGGACTAGCGGGAGAAGATACGCAGTATTTT.

This clonotype came up a few times. The rearrangement joins TRBV29-1 to TRBJ2-5; 7 bases agree with TRBD1. J was trimmed by 2 bases and V by 1 base; bases with no gene match: 10. The V gene's germline CDR1 is SQVTM and CDR2 ANQGSEA. This CDR3 has 16 residues. The chain's CDR3 is CSVEGVQGQAQETQYF. The CDR3 DNA reads TGCAGCGTTGAAGGGGTCCAAGGACAGGCTCAAGAGACCCAGTACTTC.

This clonotype was picked up a small number of times. The chain recombines TRBV24-1 with TRBJ1-2; D is possibly TRBD1 (5 bases). Germline-derived CDR1 and CDR2 are KGHDR and SFDVKD. The CDR3 sequence is 14 residues long. V was pared by 0 bases and J by 6 bases, with 10 bases between. The chain's CDR3 is CATSDLGHNHGYTF. The CDR3 region has the DNA TGTGCCACCAGTGATTTGGGACACAATCATGGCTACACCTTC.

This clonotype occurred many times. The CDR3 reads CASSPGLGTNEQFF. The CDR3 nucleotides read TGTGCCAGCAGCCCAGGACTAGGAACGAATGAGCAGTTCTTC. The genes are TRBV7-9 and TRBJ2-1, with 7 nucleotides matching TRBD2. The V gene end was trimmed by 5 bases and the J gene end by 7 bases; junction bases not matched to a gene: 8. There are 14 residues in the CDR3. Germline loops: CDR1 SEHNR, CDR2 FQNEAQ (reference sequence).

This clonotype was seen more than once but under ten times. This chain links TRBV20-1 with TRBJ2-7; 14 bases align to TRBD2. Per germline, CDR1 DFQATT and CDR2 SNEGSKA (reference sequence). The trim removed 0 bases at V and 2 bases at J, leaving 15 bases unmatched. The CDR3 extends over 20 amino acids. The chain's CDR3 is CSARDGELGTSGGKPYEQYF. Here the CDR3 DNA reads TGCAGTGCTAGAGATGGAGAACTAGGGACTAGCGGGGGAAAACCCTACGAGCAGTACTTC.

This clonotype was counted many times. This chain links TRBV11-2 with TRBJ2-1; D gene uncertain. V was shortened by 5 bases and J by 9 bases, with 14 bases between the two germline ends. The CDR3 has 13 residues. Germline V gives CDR1 SGHAT, CDR2 FQNNGV. This CDR3 is CASSVPRVPEQFF. CDR3 in DNA: TGTGCCAGCAGCGTCCCTAGGGTCCCTGAGCAGTTCTTC.

This clonotype was seen a few times. V and J are TRBV27 and TRBJ2-1, with D maybe TRBD1 (5 bases). Germline V gives CDR1 MNHEY, CDR2 SMNVEV (reference sequence). The V gene lost 0 bases and the J gene lost 9 bases, with 9 bases spanning the gap. The CDR3 runs 13 residues. The CDR3 region has the DNA TGTGCCAGCAGTTTATCAGGGGTCGGTGAGCAGTTCTTC. It yields the protein CASSLSGVGEQFF.

The V and J genes are TRBV9 and TRBJ2-3, with D perhaps given as TRBD1 or TRBD2 (6 bases each). The CDR3 sequence is 15 residues long. Trimming stripped 6 bases from V and 4 bases from J, with 18 bases between. Germline assignment: CDR1 SGDLS and CDR2 YYNGEE. The CDR3 loop reads CASTLMGGGADTQYF. Here the CDR3 DNA reads TGTGCCAGCACCCTGATGGGGGGCGGCGCAGATACGCAGTATTTT.

The chain is built from TRBV18 and TRBJ2-1; no clear D. CDR1 KGHSH and CDR2 LQKENI come from the germline V gene. The length of the CDR3 is 12 residues. Deletions cut 1 base from V and 10 bases from J, with 8 bases between. The chain's CDR3 is CASSPRYSEQFF. CDR3 DNA: TGTGCCAGCTCACCACGATACTCCGAGCAGTTCTTC. Combining the CDR3 with reference TRBV18 and TRBJ2-1 gives the whole variable domain NAGVMQNPRHLVRRRGQEARLRCSPMKGHSHVYWYRQLPEEGLKFMVYLQKENIIDESGMPKERFSAEFPKEGPSILRIQQVVRGDSAAYFCASSPRYSEQFFGPGTRLTVL.

This clonotype has ten or more counts. The rearrangement joins TRBV29-1 to TRBJ1-2; unclear D gene. The V gene's germline CDR1 is SQVTM and CDR2 ANQGSEA. The CDR3 runs 12 residues. The V and J ends lost 2 bases and 3 bases respectively, with 7 bases between them. The CDR3 region has the DNA TGCAGCGTTGAATCTGGGTACTATGGCTACACCTTC. Translated, it gives CSVESGYYGYTF.

This clonotype was detected many times. The chain uses TRBV20-1 and TRBJ2-7, with 8 bases identical to TRBD2. This CDR3 comprises 13 residues. Trimming removed 6 bases from V and 2 bases from J; junction bases left unmatched: 6. Germline CDR1 DFQATT, CDR2 SNEGSKA (reference sequence). The CDR3: CSATGTSAYEQYF. CDR3 in DNA: TGCAGTGCCACCGGGACTAGTGCCTACGAGCAGTACTTC.

This chain uses TRBV4-2 with TRBJ2-3; no definite D call. The CDR3 totals 15 residues. Between the trimmed V and J ends, which lost 0 bases and 6 bases, there was a span of 13 bases. The V gene's germline CDR1 is LGHNA and CDR2 YNFKEQ. CDR3 in DNA: TGTGCCAGCAGCCAAGAAATTGGCCTGGGCGATACGCAGTATTTT. Its protein product is CASSQEIGLGDTQYF.

This clonotype was observed a few times. V usage is TRBV4-3 and J usage is TRBJ2-3, with a possible D match to TRBD2 (5 bases). Germline lookup yields CDR1 LGHNA and CDR2 YSLEER. CDR3 length equals 14 residues. V was pared by 1 base and J by 6 bases, with 11 bases between. The CDR3, as DNA: TGCGCCAGCAGCCAAGCCCTCCGGAGGGATACGCAGTATTTT. It codes for CASSQALRRDTQYF.

This clonotype appeared a few times. The chain joins TRBV7-3 to TRBJ2-1; perhaps TRBD2 as D (6 bases). The V end was cut by 5 bases, the J end by 10 bases, with 15 bases between. The CDR3 runs 13 residues. Germline loops: CDR1 SGHTA, CDR2 FQGTGA. The CDR3: CASSQNGGWEQFF. As DNA, the CDR3 is TGTGCCAGCAGCCAGAACGGGGGTTGGGAGCAGTTCTTC.